Each of the 22 T cell receptor beta chains below was sequenced from the same sample in a study of cytomegalovirus exposure and HLA in healthy donors. The primer mix had 60 Vbeta and 13 Jbeta primers. TCRdb's copy holds only in-frame clones and misses some; the assay was immunoSEQ multiplex PCR. The sample records under 150,000 clones, over 75% being singletons. The sample taken for sequencing was PBMCs. The receptors were sampled from a woman in her forties or fifties in good health and CMV-seropositive.

The rearrangement uses TRBV4-3 and TRBJ2-2, with 10 bases that match TRBD1. CDR3 size: 20 residues. Germline CDR1 is LGHNA and CDR2 is YSLEER. With V trimmed by 0 bases and J by 7 bases, 17 bases remained unmatched. The CDR3 bases are TGCGCCAGCAGCCAAGAGATCGGGACAGGGGCCTTCAAGGGACTCGGGGAGCTGTTTTTT. This encodes CASSQEIGTGAFKGLGELFF.

The chain joins TRBV19 to TRBJ2-5; 9 nucleotides agree with TRBD2. Germline CDR1 LNHDA, CDR2 SQIVND (reference sequence). V shed 1 base and J 5 bases; nucleotides not matched to a gene: 2. CDR3 length equals 14 residues. The CDR3 nucleotides are TGTGCCAGTAGTATAGGGCTAGCGGGGGAGACCCAGTACTTC. Amino acids: CASSIGLAGETQYF.

This chain connects TRBV11-2 to TRBJ2-5; maybe TRBD2 (7 bases). Trimming stripped 1 base from V and 1 base from J, with 13 bases between. CDR3 length: 16 residues. From germline, CDR1 is SGHAT and CDR2 FQNNGV. This CDR3 is CASSLGAGAFQETQYF. The CDR3 DNA reads TGTGCCAGCAGCTTAGGGGCGGGGGCCTTCCAAGAGACCCAGTACTTC.

V usage is TRBV5-1 and J usage is TRBJ1-2, with unresolved D. Trimming cost V 0 bases and J 8 bases, with 17 bases left between them. This CDR3 is built from 15 residues. Looked up from germline, CDR1 is SGHRS and CDR2 is YFSETQ. CDR3 coding DNA: TGCGCCAGCAGCTTGGGTCGGAGGTCGGGCCTCGGCTACACCTTC. Amino acids: CASSLGRRSGLGYTF.

The chain joins TRBV5-1 to TRBJ2-1, with TRBD2 matching 7 bases. The CDR3 is made up of 20 amino acids. J was trimmed by 5 bases and V by 6 bases; bases with no gene match: 26. CDR1 SGHRS and CDR2 YFSETQ come from the germline V gene. The CDR3 loop reads CASTPLFEPTSPLQDNEQFF. CDR3 nucleotides: TGCGCCAGCACCCCGTTATTCGAACCGACTAGCCCACTGCAAGACAATGAGCAGTTCTTC.

The chain has TRBV19 and TRBJ2-5; the D is unclear. CDR1 is LNHDA and CDR2 is SQIVND in the germline V gene (reference sequence). V was cut by 1 base and J by 2 bases, with 17 bases left in between. The CDR3 extends over 17 amino acids. The CDR3 bases are TGTGCCAGTAGTATAGCTTCCCTAATTCTCGAGCAAGAGACCCAGTACTTC. Protein: CASSIASLILEQETQYF.

The chain couples TRBV19 to TRBJ2-1, with D possibly TRBD2 on 5 matching bases. This CDR3 spans 16 amino acids. Germline V gives CDR1 LNHDA, CDR2 SQIVND (reference sequence). V was clipped by 1 base and J by 6 bases, with 16 bases between them. CDR3 DNA sequence: TGTGCCAGTAGTATAGCTGAGGGCAGAGGCCCCAATGAGCAGTTCTTC. The encoded protein is CASSIAEGRGPNEQFF.

This sequence joins TRBV12-1 and TRBJ2-7; TRBD2, as called in the table, went unchecked against the DNA. TRBV12-1 is an annotated pseudogene. CDR3 length equals 15 residues. DNA of the CDR3: TGTGCCAGCAGCTTTGTCTTAGCGGGGGGGGTCGAGCAGTACTTC. Amino acids: CASSFVLAGGVEQYF.

The gene calls are TRBV27 and TRBJ2-2; a possible D gene is TRBD2 (5 bases). The V and J ends lost 0 bases and 0 bases respectively, with 8 bases between them. The germline V gene encodes CDR1 MNHEY and CDR2 SMNVEV (reference sequence). There are 16 residues in the CDR3. The CDR3 region is CASSLSAGPNTGELFF. CDR3 DNA sequence: TGTGCCAGCAGTTTATCGGCGGGCCCGAACACCGGGGAGCTGTTTTTT.

This chain connects TRBV18 to TRBJ1-2, with a possible D match to TRBD1 (5 bases). V lost 3 bases and J lost 8, with 16 bases in between. The CDR3 length is 14 residues. Per germline, CDR1 KGHSH and CDR2 LQKENI. CDR3 DNA sequence: TGTGCCAGCTCACCCAACCGGGGAGGGGAAGGCTACACCTTC. Translating it yields CASSPNRGGEGYTF.

This sequence joins TRBV18 and TRBJ1-2; tentatively, D is TRBD1 (5 bases). Germline-derived CDR1 and CDR2 are KGHSH and LQKENI. The CDR3 sequence is 15 residues long. The V end was cut by 3 bases, the J end by 0 bases, with 11 bases between. The CDR3 nucleotides are TGTGCCAGCTCACCGCAACAGGAGACTAACTATGGCTACACCTTC. It translates to CASSPQQETNYGYTF.

This chain connects TRBV2 to TRBJ1-6; 9 bases are shared with TRBD1. Germline V gene data show CDR1 as SNHLY and CDR2 as FYNNEI. V lost 8 bases and J lost 9; bases outside the gene matches: 8. CDR3 length: 14 amino acids. CDR3 bases: TGTGCCAGCGTCCGGGACAGGGTGATTTCACCCCTCCACTTT. This codes for CASVRDRVISPLHF.

V gene TRBV18 combines with J gene TRBJ2-1; 7 bases map to TRBD2. With 3 bases clipped from V and 9 bases from J, the junction kept 11 bases outside the gene matches. This CDR3 is 15 amino acids long. Germline-derived CDR1 and CDR2 are KGHSH and LQKENI. Here the CDR3 reads CASSPTAGPGGEQFF. CDR3 DNA: TGTGCCAGCTCACCCACAGCGGGGCCTGGAGGTGAGCAGTTCTTC. The variable domain in full, completed from reference TRBV18 and TRBJ2-1, reads NAGVMQNPRHLVRRRGQEARLRCSPMKGHSHVYWYRQLPEEGLKFMVYLQKENIIDESGMPKERFSAEFPKEGPSILRIQQVVRGDSAAYFCASSPTAGPGGEQFFGPGTRLTVL.

In this sample, this clone turned up once. The rearrangement links TRBV27 to TRBJ1-1; TRBD1 is a possible D gene (5 bases). V dropped 5 bases and J dropped 0 bases, with 19 bases sitting between them. The CDR3 runs 17 residues. The V gene's germline CDR1 is MNHEY and CDR2 SMNVEV (reference sequence). Written as DNA, the CDR3 is TGTGCCAGCAGTCCTCCTTCGGGGGATTTCATGAACACTGAAGCTTTCTTT. Translation gives CASSPPSGDFMNTEAFF.

This sequence joins TRBV4-2 and TRBJ2-1; TRBD1 is a possible D gene (6 bases). Germline CDR1 LGHNA, CDR2 YNFKEQ. The germline V and J ends were trimmed by 0 bases and 2 bases, with 14 bases remaining between them. The CDR3 totals 17 residues. The CDR3 region is CASSQELGADPYNEQFF. CDR3 nucleotides: TGTGCCAGCAGCCAAGAATTGGGGGCAGACCCCTACAATGAGCAGTTCTTC.

The chain has TRBV11-2 and TRBJ2-6, with TRBD1 as a possible D gene (6 bases). The CDR3 totals 17 residues. CDR1 SGHAT and CDR2 FQNNGV come from the germline V gene. With 4 bases removed from V and 3 bases from J, the gap between germline ends came to 16 bases. The CDR3 nucleotides are TGTGCCAGCAGCTCAGTACAGGGTGCGGATGGGGCCAACGTCCTGACTTTC. This gives the protein CASSSVQGADGANVLTF.

The V call is TRBV6-6, the J call TRBJ1-1; D is uncertain. V was clipped by 5 bases and J by 3 bases, with 7 bases between them. CDR1 and CDR2 (germline): MNHNY, SVGAGI (reference sequence). The CDR3 runs 12 residues. The DNA for the CDR3 is TGTGCCAGCAGTCGACACGACACTGAAGCTTTCTTT. Encoded protein: CASSRHDTEAFF.

The V call is TRBV9, the J call TRBJ2-2, with D possibly matching TRBD1 (6 bases). V was shortened by 4 bases and J by 4 bases, with 14 bases between the two germline ends. Germline V lookup: CDR1 SGDLS, CDR2 YYNGEE. This CDR3 has 15 amino acids. CDR3 region: CASSLPGTSTGELFF. Here the CDR3 DNA reads TGTGCCAGCAGCCTCCCCGGGACATCCACCGGGGAGCTGTTTTTT.

The CDR3 DNA reads TGTGCCAGCAGTGAATATGGGCCGCCGACAACCTACAATGAGCAGTTCTTC. It is translated as CASSEYGPPTTYNEQFF. V usage is TRBV6-1 and J usage is TRBJ2-1; unclear D gene. CDR1 MNHNS and CDR2 SASEGT come from the germline V gene. Trimming stripped 2 bases from V and 2 bases from J, with 16 bases between. The CDR3 is 17 residues long.

The CDR3 sequence is CASSLGPGSSGNTIYF. DNA for the CDR3: TGTGCCAGCAGCTTGGGGCCAGGGTCTTCTGGAAACACCATATATTTT. This rearrangement joins TRBV5-4 to TRBJ1-3; maybe TRBD1 (5 bases). The CDR3 is 16 residues long. The germline gives CDR1 SGHNT, CDR2 YYREEE (reference sequence). The V end lost 0 bases, the J end lost 1 base, and 11 bases lay between the germline ends.

This clone was picked up a small number of times. The J gene is TRBJ2-1, the V gene TRBV7-2; D possibly corresponds to TRBD1 (6 bases). Trimming left V 2 bases short and J 5 bases short, with 13 bases between. CDR1 is SGHTA and CDR2 is FQGNSA in the germline V gene. The CDR3 loop spans 15 amino acids. DNA of the CDR3: TGTGCCAGCAGCTTAAAGGGGGTAGGAAACAATGAGCAGTTCTTC. It specifies CASSLKGVGNNEQFF. Full variable domain (outside the CDR3, taken from reference TRBV7-2 and TRBJ2-1): GAGVSQSPSNKVTEKGKDVELRCDPISGHTALYWYRQSLGQGLEFLIYFQGNSAPDKSGLPSDRFSAERTGGSVSTLTIQRTQQEDSAVYLCASSLKGVGNNEQFFGPGTRLTVL.

The chain joins TRBV5-4 to TRBJ1-2; D gene ambiguous. V was pared by 0 bases and J by 0 bases, with 3 bases between. This CDR3 has 13 residues. CDR1 and CDR2 (germline): SGHNT, YYREEE (reference sequence). The CDR3 sequence is CASSLDTNYGYTF. The DNA of the CDR3 is TGTGCCAGCAGCTTGGATACTAACTATGGCTACACCTTC.